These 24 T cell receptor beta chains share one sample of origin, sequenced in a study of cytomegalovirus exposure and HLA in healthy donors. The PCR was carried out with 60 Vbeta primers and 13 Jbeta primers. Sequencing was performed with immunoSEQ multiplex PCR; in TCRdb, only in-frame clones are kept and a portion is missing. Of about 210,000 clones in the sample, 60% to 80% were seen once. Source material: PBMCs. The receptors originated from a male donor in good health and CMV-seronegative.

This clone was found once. Here the CDR3 reads CASSVTGYNEQFF. The CDR3, as DNA: TGTGCCAGCAGCGTGACAGGCTACAATGAGCAGTTCTTC. The chain employs TRBV9 and TRBJ2-1, with D possibly matching TRBD1 (6 bases). This CDR3 contains 13 residues. Trimming cost V 2 bases and J 3 bases, with 6 bases left between them. Germline CDR1 SGDLS, CDR2 YYNGEE.

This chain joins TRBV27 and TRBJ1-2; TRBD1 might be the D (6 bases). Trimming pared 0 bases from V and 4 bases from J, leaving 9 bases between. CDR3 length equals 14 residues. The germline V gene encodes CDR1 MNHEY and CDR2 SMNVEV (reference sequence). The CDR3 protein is CASSLSQGAYGYTF. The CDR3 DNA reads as TGTGCCAGCAGTTTATCACAGGGAGCCTATGGCTACACCTTC.

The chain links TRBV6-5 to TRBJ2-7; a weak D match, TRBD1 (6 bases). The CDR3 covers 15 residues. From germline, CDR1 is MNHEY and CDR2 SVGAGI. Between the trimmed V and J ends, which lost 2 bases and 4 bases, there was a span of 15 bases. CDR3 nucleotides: TGTGCCAGCAGTTACGTGGCAGGGGTGGCTTACGAGCAGTACTTC. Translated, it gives CASSYVAGVAYEQYF.

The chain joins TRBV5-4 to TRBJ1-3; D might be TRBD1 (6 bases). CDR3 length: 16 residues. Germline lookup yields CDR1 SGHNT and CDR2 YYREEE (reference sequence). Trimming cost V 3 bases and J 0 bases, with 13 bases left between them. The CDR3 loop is CASSSGQTDSGNTIYF. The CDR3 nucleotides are TGTGCCAGCAGCTCGGGACAAACCGACTCTGGAAACACCATATATTTT.

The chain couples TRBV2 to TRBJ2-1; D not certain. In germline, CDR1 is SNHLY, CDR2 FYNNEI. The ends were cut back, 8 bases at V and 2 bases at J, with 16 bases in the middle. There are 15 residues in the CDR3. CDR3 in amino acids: CASVRYETTYNEQFF. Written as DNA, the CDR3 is TGTGCCAGCGTGCGATACGAGACAACCTACAATGAGCAGTTCTTC. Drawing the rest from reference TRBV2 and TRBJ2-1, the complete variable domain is EPEVTQTPSHQVTQMGQEVILRCVPISNHLYFYWYRQILGQKVEFLVSFYNNEISEKSEIFDDQFSVERPDGSNFTLKIRSTKLEDSAMYFCASVRYETTYNEQFFGPGTRLTVL.

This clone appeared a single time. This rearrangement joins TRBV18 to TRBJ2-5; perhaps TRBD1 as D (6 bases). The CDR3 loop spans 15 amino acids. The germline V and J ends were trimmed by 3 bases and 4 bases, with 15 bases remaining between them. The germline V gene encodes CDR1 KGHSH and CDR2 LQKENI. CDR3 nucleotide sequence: TGTGCCAGCTCACCCCTGGGCAGGGGTGGAGAGACCCAGTACTTC. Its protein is CASSPLGRGGETQYF.

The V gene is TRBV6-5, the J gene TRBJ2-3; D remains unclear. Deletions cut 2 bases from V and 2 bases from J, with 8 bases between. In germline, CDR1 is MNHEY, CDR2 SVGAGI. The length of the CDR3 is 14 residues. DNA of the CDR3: TGTGCCAGCAGTTACGGAGCAGCCACAGATACGCAGTATTTT. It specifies CASSYGAATDTQYF.

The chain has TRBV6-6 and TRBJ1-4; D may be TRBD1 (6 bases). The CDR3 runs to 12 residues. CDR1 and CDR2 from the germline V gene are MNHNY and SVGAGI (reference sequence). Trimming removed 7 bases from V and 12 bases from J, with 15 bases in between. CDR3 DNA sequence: TGTGCCAGCATCAATAGGGGGATTGAACTGTTTTTT. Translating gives CASINRGIELFF.

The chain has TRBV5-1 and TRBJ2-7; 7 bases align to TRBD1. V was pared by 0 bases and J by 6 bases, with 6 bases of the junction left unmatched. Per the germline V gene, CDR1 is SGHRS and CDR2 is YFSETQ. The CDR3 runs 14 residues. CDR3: CASSLVSGGFEQYF. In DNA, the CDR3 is TGCGCCAGCAGCTTGGTGTCAGGGGGATTCGAGCAGTACTTC.

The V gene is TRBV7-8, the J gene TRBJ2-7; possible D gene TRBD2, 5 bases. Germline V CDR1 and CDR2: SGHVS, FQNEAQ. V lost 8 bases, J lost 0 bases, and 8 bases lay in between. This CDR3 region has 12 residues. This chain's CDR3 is CASSGLSYEQYF. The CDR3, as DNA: TGTGCCAGCTCAGGACTCTCCTACGAGCAGTACTTC.

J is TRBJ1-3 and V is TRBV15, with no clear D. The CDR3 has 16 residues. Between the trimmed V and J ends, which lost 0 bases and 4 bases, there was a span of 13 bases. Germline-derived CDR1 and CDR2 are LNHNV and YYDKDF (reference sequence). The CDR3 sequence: CATSRDLSEEGNTIYF. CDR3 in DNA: TGTGCCACCAGCAGAGATCTATCGGAGGAGGGAAACACCATATATTTT. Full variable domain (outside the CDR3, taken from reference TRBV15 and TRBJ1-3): DAMVIQNPRYQVTQFGKPVTLSCSQTLNHNVMYWYQQKSSQAPKLLFHYYDKDFNNEADTPDNFQSRRPNTSFCFLDIRSPGLGDTAMYLCATSRDLSEEGNTIYFGEGSWLTVV.

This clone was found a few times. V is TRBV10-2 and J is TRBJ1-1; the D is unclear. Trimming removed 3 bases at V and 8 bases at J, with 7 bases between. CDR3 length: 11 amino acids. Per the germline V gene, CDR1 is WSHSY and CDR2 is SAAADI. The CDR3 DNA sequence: TGCGCCAGCAGTGACGTCCTCGAAGCTTTCTTT. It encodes CASSDVLEAFF.

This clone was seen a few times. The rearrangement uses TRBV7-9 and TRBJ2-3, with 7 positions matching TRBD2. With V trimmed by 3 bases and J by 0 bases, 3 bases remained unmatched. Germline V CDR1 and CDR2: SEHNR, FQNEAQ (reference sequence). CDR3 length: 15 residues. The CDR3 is CASSLAGASTDTQYF. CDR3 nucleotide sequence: TGTGCCAGCAGCTTGGCGGGAGCTAGCACAGATACGCAGTATTTT.

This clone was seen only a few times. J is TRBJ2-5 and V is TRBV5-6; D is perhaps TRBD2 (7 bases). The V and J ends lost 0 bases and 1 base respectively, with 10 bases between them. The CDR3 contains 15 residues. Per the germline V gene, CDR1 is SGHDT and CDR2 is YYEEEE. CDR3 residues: CASSLGGGFQETQYF. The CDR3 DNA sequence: TGTGCCAGCAGCTTGGGGGGGGGCTTCCAAGAGACCCAGTACTTC.

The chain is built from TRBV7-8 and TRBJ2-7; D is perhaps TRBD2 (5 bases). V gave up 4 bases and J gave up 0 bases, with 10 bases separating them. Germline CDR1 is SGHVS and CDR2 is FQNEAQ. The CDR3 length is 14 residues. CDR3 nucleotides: TGTGCCAGCAGCTCGCTGGGGAGCTCCTACGAGCAGTACTTC. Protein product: CASSSLGSSYEQYF.

The CDR3 DNA is TGCGCCAGCAGCCAAGAAAGTGGCTCTAACTATGGCTACACCTTC. It specifies CASSQESGSNYGYTF. This chain connects TRBV4-1 to TRBJ1-2; D is unclear. Germline assignment: CDR1 MGHRA and CDR2 YSYEKL. The CDR3 has 15 amino acids. V lost 0 bases and J lost 0, with 8 bases in between.

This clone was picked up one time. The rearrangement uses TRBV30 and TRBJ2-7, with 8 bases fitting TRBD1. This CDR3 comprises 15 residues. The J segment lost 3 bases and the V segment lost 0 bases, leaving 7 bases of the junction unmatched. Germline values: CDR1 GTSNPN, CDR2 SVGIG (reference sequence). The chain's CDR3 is CAWSVPGQALYEQYF. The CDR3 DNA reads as TGTGCCTGGAGTGTACCGGGACAGGCCCTCTACGAGCAGTACTTC.

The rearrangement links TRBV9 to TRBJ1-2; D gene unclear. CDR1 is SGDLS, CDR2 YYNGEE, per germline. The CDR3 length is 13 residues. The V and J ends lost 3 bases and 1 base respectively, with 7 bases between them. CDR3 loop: CASSDSGNYGYTF. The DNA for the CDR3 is TGTGCCAGCAGCGATAGTGGTAACTATGGCTACACCTTC.

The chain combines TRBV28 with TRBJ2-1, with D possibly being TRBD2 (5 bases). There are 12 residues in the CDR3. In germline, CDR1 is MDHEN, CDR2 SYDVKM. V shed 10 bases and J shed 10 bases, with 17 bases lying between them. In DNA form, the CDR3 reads TGTGCCACGCGCGACCCAGGAGGAGAGCAGTTCTTC. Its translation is CATRDPGGEQFF.

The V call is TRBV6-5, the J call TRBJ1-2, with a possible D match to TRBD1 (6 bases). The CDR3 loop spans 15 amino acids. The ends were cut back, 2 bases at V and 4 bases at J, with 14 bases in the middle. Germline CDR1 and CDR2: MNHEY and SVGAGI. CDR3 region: CASSYGGAQGYGYTF. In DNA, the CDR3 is TGTGCCAGCAGTTACGGGGGGGCGCAGGGCTATGGCTACACCTTC.

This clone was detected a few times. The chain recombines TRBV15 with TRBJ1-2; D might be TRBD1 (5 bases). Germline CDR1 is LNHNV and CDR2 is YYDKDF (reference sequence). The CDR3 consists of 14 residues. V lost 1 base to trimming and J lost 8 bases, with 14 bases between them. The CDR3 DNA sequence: TGTGCCACCAGCAGAGGATTAGTCGGGGGGGGCTACACCTTC. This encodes CATSRGLVGGGYTF. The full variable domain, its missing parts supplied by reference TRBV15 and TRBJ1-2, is DAMVIQNPRYQVTQFGKPVTLSCSQTLNHNVMYWYQQKSSQAPKLLFHYYDKDFNNEADTPDNFQSRRPNTSFCFLDIRSPGLGDTAMYLCATSRGLVGGGYTFGSGTRLTVV.

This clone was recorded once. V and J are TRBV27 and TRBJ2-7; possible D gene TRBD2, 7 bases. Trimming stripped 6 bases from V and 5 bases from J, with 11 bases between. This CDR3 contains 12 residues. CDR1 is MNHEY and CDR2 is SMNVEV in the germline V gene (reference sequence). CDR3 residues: CASSPGGHEQYF. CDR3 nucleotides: TGTGCCAGCAGCCCCGGGGGGCACGAGCAGTACTTC.

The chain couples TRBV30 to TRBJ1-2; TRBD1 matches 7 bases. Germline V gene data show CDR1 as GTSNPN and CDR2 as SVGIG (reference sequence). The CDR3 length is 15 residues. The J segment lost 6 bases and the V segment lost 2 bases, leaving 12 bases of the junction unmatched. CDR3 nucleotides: TGTGCCTGGAGTCCCCGGGACAGCCGATCCAATGGCTACACCTTC. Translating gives CAWSPRDSRSNGYTF.

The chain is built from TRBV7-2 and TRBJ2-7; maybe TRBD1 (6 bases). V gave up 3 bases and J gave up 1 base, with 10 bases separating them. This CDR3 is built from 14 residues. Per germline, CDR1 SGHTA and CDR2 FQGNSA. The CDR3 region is CASSLRQVSYEQYF. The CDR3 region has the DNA TGTGCCAGCAGCTTGAGACAGGTATCCTACGAGCAGTACTTC. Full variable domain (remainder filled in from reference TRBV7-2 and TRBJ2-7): GAGVSQSPSNKVTEKGKDVELRCDPISGHTALYWYRQSLGQGLEFLIYFQGNSAPDKSGLPSDRFSAERTGGSVSTLTIQRTQQEDSAVYLCASSLRQVSYEQYFGPGTRLTVT.